This T cell receptor beta chain is from a study of CD8 T cells in Susac syndrome. The CDR3 runs 15 residues. Germline loops: CDR1 SQVTM, CDR2 ANQGSEA. Trimming took 2 bases from V and 5 from J, leaving 16 bases between them. About 0.5 to 1 ug RNA was reverse transcribed with random hexamers. Multiplex immunoSEQ PCR targeted 54 Vbeta and 13 Jbeta TCR beta segments. In TCRdb, the immunoSEQ multiplex PCR reads were re-called with MiXCR into one record per CDR3 protein. The sample carries around 300,000 distinct CDR3 sequences, about 91% recorded once. Multiple sclerosis controls were treatment-naive patients with stable or active relapsing-remitting disease.

The receptor was derived from a human donor with multiple sclerosis. V gene TRBV29-1 combines with J gene TRBJ2-1; the D is unclear. Sequenced: CD4+ T cells from PBMCs. Here the CDR3 DNA reads TGCAGCGTTGAATTCCTAAGGACCATAAACAATGAGCAGTTCTTC. Residues: CSVEFLRTINNEQFF.